Included here is one T cell receptor (beta chain) sequence, with context. Which antigen it targets is not known. Base-call qualities are not available, and no considerably larger clone is one nucleotide away. TCRbeta CDR3 regions were amplified from genomic DNA using the immunoSEQ Assay, a bias-controlled multiplex PCR. The study's processing was this. The number of nucleated cells in each sample was estimated by amplification of reference gene primers within the assay. To quantify the absolute abundance of each unique TCRbeta CDR3 rearrangement, sequence reads were collapsed and filtered. For each sample, productive Simpson clonality was calculated as the square root of Simpson's diversity index over productive rearrangements. TCRdb provides this immuneACCESS table in a form limited to in-frame rearrangements. Some clones are lacking; in checked studies, under half of them reflect an unresolved V gene, and why the rest are absent is not known. The V and J calls and the clone size are those of that table, but D and trimming were determined from the DNA. Here the sample has about 180,000 clones; around 88% occur a single time. Around 9% of the sample belongs to the ten largest clones.

In the prospective study, participants were 18 to 89 years old, resided in about two dozen geographic areas of the United States, and were enrolled through a virtual design. Cohort assignment in the prospective study relied on participant-reported clinical history from a screening survey and a study questionnaire. Recovered participants in ImmuneRACE Cohort 3 were defined by two consecutive negative NP/OP PCR tests, clearance by a healthcare professional, or resolution of symptoms. In the prospective study, whole blood, serum and a nasopharyngeal or oropharyngeal swab were collected from each participant by mobile phlebotomists. Participants in the prospective study had the option to provide additional blood draws and questionnaires over an approximately 2-month period. Blood samples from the prospective study were shipped frozen or at room temperature prior to DNA extraction. CDR1 and CDR2, per the germline V gene, are SGHRS and YFSETQ. V loses 3 bases at its end and J loses 6 bases; junction bases beyond the gene matches: 9. The CDR3 runs 16 residues from the cysteine to the phenylalanine. Only the CDR3 DNA is retained, 48 bases long and in frame from the first base.

This entry comes from a study of blood T cell repertoires in COVID-19 (dated by TCRdb to between 2020 and 2021). Study-level background: Collaborator samples came from the United States, Italy and Spain and covered acute and convalescent phases of COVID-19. The material from the prospective study consisted of cDNA or gDNA derived from T cells, B-cell-depleted T cells, or PBMCs. The sample metadata nearly always contained a de-identified subject ID, COVID-19 status, age in years and sex. Subjects who had been exposed to COVID-19, were actively infected with it, or had recovered from it provided the deeply sampled blood TCRbeta repertoires that made up the dataset. Where available, HLA class I and class II types were obtained from metadata supplied by the sample provider rather than from assay-based typing. Samples came from the ongoing ImmuneRACE study (first 160 participants) plus 1,254 subjects from 6 global collaborators. The repertoires were released in a freely available public database meant as a resource for research on the immune response to SARS-CoV-2. Study-wide conclusions, independent of this receptor: Clinical and demographic metadata were provided uncurated, with the amount varying by source and participant.

This receptor was identified in a woman under 40 who had recovered from COVID-19. Sequencing was performed on PBMCs or T cells enriched from blood (not recorded which). The chain joins TRBV5-1 to TRBJ2-1; 10 bases in the middle match TRBD2. This receptor has the CDR3 CASSSITSGTGNEQFF. The nucleotides read TGCGCCAGCAGCTCGATAACTAGCGGGACCGGCAATGAGCAGTTCTTC.